The sequence of this TCR beta chain was determined in a study of OX40 agonist ivuxolimab in advanced cancers. Study conclusions and caveats: Clonal expansion among partial responders at 0.1-3.0 mg/kg ranked near the lowest. Dosing at 0.1 to 3.0 mg/kg was accompanied by clonal expansion of CD4+ and CD8+ blood T cells by week 6.

The data were produced by immunoSEQ multiplex PCR, yet TCRdb's version contains in-frame clones alone and is incomplete. In the table there are approximately 25,000 clones, 85% to 90% of which are singletons. Exclusion applied to patients with autoimmune disease history or systemic immunosuppression. CDR3 length: 14 residues. Trimming removed 6 bases from V and 3 bases from J, with 15 bases in between. Germline V CDR1 and CDR2: LNHDA, SQIVND (reference sequence). As concerns this clone: Its specificity is unknown.

The V call is TRBV19, the J call TRBJ2-7; D may correspond to TRBD1 or TRBD2 (5 bases each). The specimen was CD4+ or CD8+ T cells sorted from blood, collected in a trial of the OX40 agonist ivuxolimab. This sequence was found in an adult with an advanced solid tumor such as melanoma, head and neck, liver or kidney cancer. The CDR3 loop reads CASSSGTLNYEQYF. CDR3 in DNA: TGTGCCAGTAGCTCCGGGACGCTTAACTACGAGCAGTACTTC. Full variable domain (missing parts from reference TRBV19 and TRBJ2-7): DGGITQSPKYLFRKEGQNVTLSCEQNLNHDAMYWYRQDPGQGLRLIYYSQIVNDFQKGDIAEGYSVSREKKESFPLTVTSAQKNPTAFYLCASSSGTLNYEQYFGPGTRLTVT.